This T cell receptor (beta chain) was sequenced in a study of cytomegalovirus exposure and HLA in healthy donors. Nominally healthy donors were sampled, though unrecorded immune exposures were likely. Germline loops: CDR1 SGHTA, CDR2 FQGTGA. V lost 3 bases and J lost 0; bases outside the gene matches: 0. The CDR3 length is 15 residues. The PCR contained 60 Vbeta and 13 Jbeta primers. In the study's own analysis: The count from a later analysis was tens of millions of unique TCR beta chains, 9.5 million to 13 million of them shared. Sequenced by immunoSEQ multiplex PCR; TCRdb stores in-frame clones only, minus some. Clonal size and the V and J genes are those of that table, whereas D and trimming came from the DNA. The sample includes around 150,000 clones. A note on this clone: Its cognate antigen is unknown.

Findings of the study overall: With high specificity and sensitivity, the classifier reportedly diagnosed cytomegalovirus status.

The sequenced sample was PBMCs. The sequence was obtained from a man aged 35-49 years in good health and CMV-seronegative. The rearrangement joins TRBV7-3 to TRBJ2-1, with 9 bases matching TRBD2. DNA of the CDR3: TGTGCCAGCAGCTTTAGCGGGAGCTCCTACAATGAGCAGTTCTTC. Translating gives CASSFSGSSYNEQFF.